Presented here are 15 T cell receptor beta chains from one specimen sequenced in a study of cytomegalovirus exposure and HLA in healthy donors. The PCR contained 60 Vbeta and 13 Jbeta primers. This table comes from immunoSEQ multiplex PCR, and its TCRdb copy is limited to in-frame clones, with some not included. The sample has 200,000 to 250,000 clones, roughly 82% seen once. Material for sequencing was PBMCs. Every receptor here comes from a middle-aged woman in good health and CMV-seropositive.

V gene TRBV7-9 combines with J gene TRBJ1-2, with D hard to call. Trimming took off 0 bases at V and 2 bases at J, with 10 bases between the two ends. The CDR3 has 15 amino acids. The germline V gene encodes CDR1 SEHNR and CDR2 FQNEAQ (reference sequence). In DNA form, the CDR3 reads TGTGCCAGCAGCTTAGCTTTTCAAATCAACTATGGCTACACCTTC. Translating gives CASSLAFQINYGYTF.

The chain is built from TRBV18 and TRBJ1-2, with 7 bases aligning to TRBD1. V lost 6 bases, J lost 4 bases, and 11 bases stayed unmatched. Germline lookup yields CDR1 KGHSH and CDR2 LQKENI. The CDR3 is 15 amino acids. CDR3 in DNA: TGTGCCAGCTCTTCCCAGGGGGTGGTTGGCTATGGCTACACCTTC. It is translated as CASSSQGVVGYGYTF.

This clone was counted only a few times. This CDR3 is CASSQERRRTEAFF. In DNA form, the CDR3 reads TGCGCCAGCAGCCAAGAGAGGAGGAGGACTGAAGCTTTCTTT. V and J are TRBV4-3 and TRBJ1-1, with D unresolved. V lost 0 bases and J 5 bases, leaving 10 bases between the germline ends. Germline V CDR1 and CDR2: LGHNA, YSLEER. The CDR3 runs to 14 residues.

This clone was counted once. The chain uses TRBV6-6 and TRBJ2-5; possible D gene TRBD2, 6 bases. The V gene lost 1 base and the J gene lost 0 bases, with 9 bases spanning the gap. Germline V gene data show CDR1 as MNHNY and CDR2 as SVGAGI (reference sequence). CDR3 size: 15 residues. The CDR3 DNA is TGTGCCAGCAGTTACTTGCGGGATTACCAAGAGACCCAGTACTTC. It specifies CASSYLRDYQETQYF.

V usage is TRBV11-3 and J usage is TRBJ2-7, with 8 positions matching TRBD1. Germline V gene sequence: CDR1 SGHNT, CDR2 YENEEA. Trimming took 4 bases from V and 0 from J; bases not matched to a gene: 8. CDR3 length equals 16 residues. The CDR3 region has the DNA TGTGCCAGCAGCTATCCGGGACAGGACAGCTCCTACGAGCAGTACTTC. Translating gives CASSYPGQDSSYEQYF. The complete variable domain, with remaining parts taken from reference TRBV11-3 and TRBJ2-7, reads EAGVVQSPRYKIIEKKQPVAFWCNPISGHNTLYWYLQNLGQGPELLIRYENEEAVDDSQLPKDRFSAERLKGVDSTLKIQPAELGDSAVYLCASSYPGQDSSYEQYFGPGTRLTVT.

The V call is TRBV7-2, the J call TRBJ2-4, with 7 bases identical to TRBD2. CDR1 is SGHTA, CDR2 FQGNSA, per germline. The J segment lost 3 bases and the V segment lost 5 bases, leaving 10 bases of the junction unmatched. The CDR3 is 16 amino acids. The CDR3 region has the DNA TGTGCCAGCAGCACCCTACCCCGCGGGGGCAAAAACATTCAGTACTTC. It translates to CASSTLPRGGKNIQYF.

The gene calls are TRBV4-2 and TRBJ1-3, with D perhaps TRBD1 (5 bases). Germline V gives CDR1 LGHNA, CDR2 YNFKEQ. The CDR3 loop spans 15 amino acids. V lost 0 bases and J 4 bases, leaving 10 bases between the germline ends. CDR3 bases: TGTGCCAGCAGCCAAGAGGGGCAGGGCGGAAACACCATATATTTT. Residues: CASSQEGQGGNTIYF.

In nucleotides, the CDR3 is TGTGCCAGCAGCTCCCCGGGACAGGGTTCCACTGAAGCTTTCTTT. Amino acids: CASSSPGQGSTEAFF. The gene calls are TRBV7-9 and TRBJ1-1; 9 bases align to TRBD1. The germline CDR1 and CDR2 sequences are SEHNR and FQNEAQ (reference sequence). This CDR3 comprises 15 residues. Unmatched junction bases numbered 7, after V lost 4 bases and J lost 4 bases.

The chain uses TRBV7-8 and TRBJ2-3, with 10 bases matching TRBD1. Germline values: CDR1 SGHVS, CDR2 FQNEAQ. This CDR3 contains 19 residues. Trimming at V came to 5 bases and at J to 1 base, leaving 15 bases not matched to a gene. The CDR3 here is CASSRSSTGGHGGTDTQYF. CDR3 DNA sequence: TGTGCCAGCAGCCGTTCCTCGACAGGGGGCCACGGGGGCACAGATACGCAGTATTTT.

The V call is TRBV30, the J call TRBJ2-5; tentative D call: TRBD2 (5 bases). The length of the CDR3 is 12 residues. Germline CDR1 and CDR2: GTSNPN and SVGIG (reference sequence). V was shortened by 5 bases and J by 1 base, with 8 bases between the two germline ends. The CDR3 DNA follows: TGTGCCTGGGCCCGGGGCCAAGAGACCCAGTACTTC. Residues: CAWARGQETQYF.

The rearrangement links TRBV6-5 to TRBJ1-1; D call uncertain. The germline gives CDR1 MNHEY, CDR2 SVGAGI. The CDR3 is 12 residues long. Trimming pared 7 bases from V and 1 base from J, leaving 7 bases between. DNA of the CDR3: TGTGCCAGCAAACGACAGAACACTGAAGCTTTCTTT. It codes for CASKRQNTEAFF.

The V call is TRBV7-2, the J call TRBJ1-4; no firm D call. The CDR3 is 13 amino acids. The V and J ends lost 5 bases and 1 base respectively, with 5 bases between them. Germline assignment: CDR1 SGHTA and CDR2 FQGNSA. The DNA for the CDR3 is TGTGCCAGCAGCCGGGGAACTAATGAAAAACTGTTTTTT. Its translation is CASSRGTNEKLFF.

The rearrangement joins TRBV5-1 to TRBJ2-5; 9 nucleotides align to TRBD1. The end of the DNA is better explained by TRBJ2-7, so the J call may be wrong. This CDR3 contains 15 residues. The V gene's germline CDR1 is SGHRS and CDR2 YFSETQ. The CDR3 is CASSLDRGLSYEQYF. The CDR3 DNA sequence: TGCGCCAGCAGCTTGGACAGGGGGCTATCCTACGAGCAGTACTTC.

The CDR3 protein is CASSQGGTYSNYGYTF. Here the CDR3 DNA reads TGTGCCAGCAGCCAAGGGGGGACTTACTCAAACTATGGCTACACCTTC. V gene TRBV4-2 combines with J gene TRBJ1-2, with a possible D match to TRBD1 (5 bases). Per germline, CDR1 LGHNA and CDR2 YNFKEQ. V lost 1 base and J 2 bases, leaving 14 bases between the germline ends. CDR3 size: 16 residues.

The V call is TRBV13, the J call TRBJ1-1; D gene unclear. V was shortened by 5 bases and J by 4 bases, with 17 bases between the two germline ends. Germline CDR1 and CDR2: PRHDT and FYEKMQ (reference sequence). The CDR3 has 15 amino acids. Here the CDR3 reads CASSPSAFSVTEAFF. In DNA form, the CDR3 reads TGTGCCAGCAGCCCGTCCGCTTTCAGTGTCACTGAAGCTTTCTTT.